The rows below give T cell receptor beta chains drawn from one sample of a study of tumor-infiltrating lymphocytes in glioblastoma multiforme. TCRdb itself ran the multiplex PCR reads through MiXCR, one entry per CDR3 protein. The data contain 25,000 to 35,000 distinct CDR3 sequences, 60% to 75% of them singletons. The specimen sequenced was brain tumor tissue. These receptors were collected from a male donor with glioblastoma. Both conserved end residues are part of each CDR3. The D gene is left open where the match is weak. A clone size is listed for some rows: how often the clone was seen (once, few, many), or a class if it is expanded.

cdr3_nt cdr3_aa clone_size j_call v_call d_call
TGTGCCAGCAGCTCTGGGAGACTGGAATACGAGCAGTACTTC CASSSGRLEYEQYF - TRBJ2-7 TRBV3-1 -
TGTGCCAGCAGCGAATTGTGGAGGGGTGACGACTATGGCAACACCTTC CASSELWRGDDYGNTF - TRBJ1-2 TRBV2 -
TGTGCCAACAGCCAAGCGGGGGCCGCCTACAATGGGCAGTTCTTC CANSQAGAAYNGQFF - TRBJ2-1 TRBV4-2 TRBD2
TGTGCCAGCAGCCGGGGACTAGCGGCCTCCTACGAGCAGTACTTC CASSRGLAASYEQYF many TRBJ2-7 TRBV5-6 TRBD2
TGTGCCAGCAGCTTAGTCCGGGGCAGACAAATCGGGCAGTGCTTC CASSLVRGRQIGQCF - TRBJ2-7 TRBV5-6 -
TGCAGTGCAGCCACAGGGGGACTAGCGGGAGTCCCCTACAATGAGCAGTTCTTC CSAATGGLAGVPYNEQFF medium-sized TRBJ2-1 TRBV20-1 TRBD2
TGTGCCAGTACCGACACTATAGTCCCTGAAAAACTGTTTTTT CASTDTIVPEKLFF - TRBJ1-4 TRBV12-3/TRBV12-4 -
TGTGCCAGCAGTACGACAGGGATGATGCCCCAGCATTTT CASSTTGMMPQHF - TRBJ1-5 TRBV12-3/TRBV12-4 TRBD1
TGTGCCAGCAGTCACCGGAGGACAGGGTGGGGAAACACCACATATTTT CASSHRRTGWGNTTYF - TRBJ1-3 TRBV28 TRBD1
TGTGCCAGCACCTTCGGACTTGAAGCTTTCTTT CASTFGLEAFF few TRBJ1-1 TRBV12-3/TRBV12-4 -
TGTGCCAGCAGTTACAAGGGTGGCGGGGAGCTGTTTTTT CASSYKGGGELFF many TRBJ2-2 TRBV6-5 -
TGCAGTGCTACAGTCGGTAGCAACACTGAAGCTTTCTTT CSATVGSNTEAFF - TRBJ1-1 TRBV20-1 -
TGTGCCAGCAGTTCGGGTAACGGGAGGGGCGAGCAGTACTTC CASSSGNGRGEQYF - TRBJ2-7 TRBV12-3/TRBV12-4 TRBD2
TGTGCCAGCATGCGGAGTATGAACACTGAAGCTCTCTTT CASMRSMNTEALF - TRBJ1-1 TRBV6-5 -
TGCAGTGCTAATGGGGATAGCACTCAGCCCCAGCATTTT CSANGDSTQPQHF - TRBJ1-5 TRBV20-1 -
TGCAGTGCTAGCGATGCTGGACTAGCGGGTGACTACAATGAGCAGTTCTTC CSASDAGLAGDYNEQFF many TRBJ2-1 TRBV20-1 TRBD2